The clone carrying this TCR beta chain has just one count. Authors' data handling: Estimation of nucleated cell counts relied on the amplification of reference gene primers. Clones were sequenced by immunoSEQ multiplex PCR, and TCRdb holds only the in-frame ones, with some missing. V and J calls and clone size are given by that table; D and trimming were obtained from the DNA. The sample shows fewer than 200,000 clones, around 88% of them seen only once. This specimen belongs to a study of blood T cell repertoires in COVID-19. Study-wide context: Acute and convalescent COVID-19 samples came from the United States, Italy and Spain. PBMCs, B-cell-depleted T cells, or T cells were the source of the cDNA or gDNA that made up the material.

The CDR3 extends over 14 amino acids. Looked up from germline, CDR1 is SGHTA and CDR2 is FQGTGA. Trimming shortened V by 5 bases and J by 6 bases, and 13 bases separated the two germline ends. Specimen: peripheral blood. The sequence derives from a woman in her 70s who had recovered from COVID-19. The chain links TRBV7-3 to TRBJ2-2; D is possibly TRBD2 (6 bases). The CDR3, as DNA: TGTGCCAGCAGCGCACAACCGGGGGCCGGGGAGCTGTTTTTT. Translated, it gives CASSAQPGAGELFF. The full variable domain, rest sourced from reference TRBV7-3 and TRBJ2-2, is GAGVSQTPSNKVTEKGKYVELRCDPISGHTALYWYRQSLGQGPEFLIYFQGTGAADDSGLPNDRFFAVRPEGSVSTLKIQRTERGDSAVYLCASSAQPGAGELFFGEGSRLTVL.